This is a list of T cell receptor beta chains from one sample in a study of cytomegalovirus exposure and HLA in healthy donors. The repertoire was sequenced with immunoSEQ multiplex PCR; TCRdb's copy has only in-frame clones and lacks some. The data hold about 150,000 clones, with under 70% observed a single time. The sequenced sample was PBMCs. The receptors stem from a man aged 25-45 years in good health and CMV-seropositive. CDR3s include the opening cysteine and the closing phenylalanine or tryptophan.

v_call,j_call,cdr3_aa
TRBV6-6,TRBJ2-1,CASADRRERSSEQFF
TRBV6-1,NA,CASSGANTDTQHF
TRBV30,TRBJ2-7,CAWSKGFQYF
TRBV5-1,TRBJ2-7,CASSWGDSGSYEQYF
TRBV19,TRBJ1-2,CASSIDLDRGGGYTF
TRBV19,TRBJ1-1,CATNPGVNTEAFF
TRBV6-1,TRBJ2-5,CASSIRTGQETQYF
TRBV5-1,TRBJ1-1,CASSLAEDTEAFF
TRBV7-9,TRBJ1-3,CASSSRSGSLGNTIYF
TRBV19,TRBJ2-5,CASSGKGLAGASRETQYF
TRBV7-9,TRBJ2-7,CASSLQLAGGYEQYF
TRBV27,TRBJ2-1,CASSLLVYSGNEQFF
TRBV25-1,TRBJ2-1,CASSEHRGEAHNEQFF
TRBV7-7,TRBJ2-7,CASSPWAAGGKEQYF
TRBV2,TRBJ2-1,CARGLAGVNEQFF
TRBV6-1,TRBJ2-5,CASDRVETQYF
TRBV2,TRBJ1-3,CASSERGGHSGNTIYF
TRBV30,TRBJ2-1,CAWSRPRAADKPSYNEQFF
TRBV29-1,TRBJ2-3,CSEISSGSFPDTQYF
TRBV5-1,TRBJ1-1,CASSPDRGNTEAFF
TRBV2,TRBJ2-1,CASHDNEQLF
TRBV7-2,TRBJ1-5,CASSLAGSENQPQHF
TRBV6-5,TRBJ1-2,CASSYSGSGGLYGYTF
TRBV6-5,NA,CASSPTSGISYEQYF
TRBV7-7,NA,CASSSGQGNYEQYF
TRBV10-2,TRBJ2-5,CASSGTSGRAKKETQYF
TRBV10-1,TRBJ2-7,CASSEAGLTYEQYF
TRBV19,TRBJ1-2,CASSIGVGTGYGYTF
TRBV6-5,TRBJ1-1,CASSQEAGDFTEAFF
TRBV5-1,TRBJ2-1,CASLPGNEQFF
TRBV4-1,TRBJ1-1,CASSQGPLTGSNTEAFF
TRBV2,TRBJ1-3,CASSGPTGPRGSGNTIYF
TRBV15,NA,CATSTGGRGPYEQYF
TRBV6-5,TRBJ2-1,CASSSEGLAGVNEQFF
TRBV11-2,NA,CASSRDRDYEQYF
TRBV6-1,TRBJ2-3,CASSAFAGGTDTQYF
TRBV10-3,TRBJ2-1,CAISLQGGNNEQFF
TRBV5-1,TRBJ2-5,CASSVDFGTSLETQYF
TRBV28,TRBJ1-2,CASTKAGQGLGYTF
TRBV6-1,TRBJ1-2,CASTVGTVEYGYTF
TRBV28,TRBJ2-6,CASRPTGSGANVLTF
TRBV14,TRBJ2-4,CASRLTGVGDIQYF
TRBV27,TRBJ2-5,CASSWAGNQETQYF
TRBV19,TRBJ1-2,CASNNQGLVSSYTF
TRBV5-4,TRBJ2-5,CASSRELGAGETQYF
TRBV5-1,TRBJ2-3,CASSLASGGISDTQYF
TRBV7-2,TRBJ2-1,CASSQTGVVPTNNEQFF
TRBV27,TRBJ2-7,CASKEGGRAPYEQYF
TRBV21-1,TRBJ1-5,CASSKDPQGDNQPQHF
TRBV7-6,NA,CASSIAVSSYEQYF
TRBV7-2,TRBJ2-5,CASSLQGQAQETQYF
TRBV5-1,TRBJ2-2,CASSVGTDGTGELFF
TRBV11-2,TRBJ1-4,CASSLSAGTATNEKLFF
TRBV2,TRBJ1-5,CASSGQTGTGQPQHF
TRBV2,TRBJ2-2,CASRQGASGELFF
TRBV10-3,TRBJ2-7,CAIGQGASYEQYF